Following are 29 T cell receptor beta chains from one sample sequenced in a study of cytomegalovirus exposure and HLA in healthy donors (dated by TCRdb to the late 2010s). The library was made by the immunoSEQ multiplex PCR assay. Drawn from immuneACCESS, this table holds only the in-frame rearrangements with V and J called that TCRdb kept. Clones are partly lost; checked studies trace under half to an unresolved V gene and leave the rest unexplained. Counted in this sample were hundreds of thousands of clones; roughly 91% of them appeared once. 2% to 2.5% of the sample is taken by the ten largest. The sequenced sample was PBMCs. These receptors were obtained from a woman aged 18-35 years in good health and CMV-seropositive.

The chain couples TRBV27 to TRBJ1-3, with 11 bases matching TRBD1. Germline trimming cut 6 bases from V and 4 bases from J; bases unmatched to any gene: 5. The CDR3 is made up of 15 amino acids. Germline V gene lookup returns CDR1 MNHEY and CDR2 SMNVEV (reference sequence). The CDR3: CASRPGQGAGNTIYF. CDR3 bases: TGTGCCAGCAGACCCGGACAGGGGGCAGGAAACACCATATATTTT.

The chain couples TRBV18 to TRBJ1-5; 7 positions agree with TRBD1. CDR1 and CDR2 (germline): KGHSH, LQKENI. Germline trimming cut 4 bases from V and 4 bases from J; bases unmatched to any gene: 7. CDR3 length: 15 residues. The CDR3 bases are TGTGCCAGCTCACAAACGGGACAGCCGAATCAGCCCCAGCATTTT. Its translation: CASSQTGQPNQPQHF.

This clone was found once. This chain links TRBV28 with TRBJ1-5; 7 bases agree with TRBD1. V trimming: 6 bases; J trimming: 1 base; junction bases outside the gene matches: 6. The CDR3 consists of 15 residues. CDR1 is MDHEN, CDR2 SYDVKM, per germline. CDR3 sequence: CASRVGGSSNQPQHF. The CDR3 nucleotides are TGTGCCAGCAGGGTAGGGGGCTCGAGCAATCAGCCCCAGCATTTT.

The gene calls are TRBV15 and TRBJ2-1, with D possibly matching TRBD2 (6 bases). Trimming cost V 8 bases and J 5 bases, with 19 bases left between them. Germline-derived CDR1 and CDR2 are LNHNV and YYDKDF (reference sequence). This CDR3 comprises 15 residues. The CDR3 sequence: CATAKVGGGNNEQFF. CDR3 nucleotides: TGTGCCACCGCGAAGGTGGGAGGAGGCAACAATGAGCAGTTCTTC.

In DNA form, the CDR3 reads TGTGCCAGCAGTCAAAATAGCAATCAGCCCCAGCATTTT. Translated: CASSQNSNQPQHF. J is TRBJ1-5 and V is TRBV27, with unresolved D. Trimming pared 5 bases from V and 0 bases from J, leaving 5 bases between. This CDR3 has 13 amino acids. Per germline, CDR1 MNHEY and CDR2 SMNVEV (reference sequence).

The rearrangement links TRBV7-9 to TRBJ2-4; D is ambiguous. The CDR3 has 12 residues. The germline V and J ends were trimmed by 10 bases and 3 bases, with 10 bases remaining between them. Germline loops: CDR1 SEHNR, CDR2 FQNEAQ (reference sequence). The CDR3: CATGSGKNIQYF. CDR3 coding DNA: TGTGCCACCGGTTCGGGCAAAAACATTCAGTACTTC.

This sequence joins TRBV2 and TRBJ2-1, with 13 bases that match TRBD2. The V gene's germline CDR1 is SNHLY and CDR2 FYNNEI. V lost 4 bases to trimming and J lost 10 bases; unmatched junction nucleotides: 7. This CDR3 contains 15 residues. This CDR3 is CASSAQLGLAGEQFF. The CDR3 nucleotides read TGTGCCAGCAGTGCCCAGCTGGGACTAGCGGGAGAGCAGTTCTTC.

This rearrangement joins TRBV19 to TRBJ2-1; D is ambiguous. The CDR3 has 14 residues. Looked up from germline, CDR1 is LNHDA and CDR2 is SQIVND (reference sequence). V was cut by 5 bases and J by 3 bases, with 11 bases left in between. Here the CDR3 reads CASSLRSGYNEQFF. The CDR3, as DNA: TGTGCCAGTAGTTTACGATCCGGCTACAATGAGCAGTTCTTC.

This clone was found once. The genes are TRBV30 and TRBJ2-2, with 11 bases lining up with TRBD2. V shed 0 bases and J 4 bases; nucleotides not matched to a gene: 1. Germline loops: CDR1 GTSNPN, CDR2 SVGIG (reference sequence). This CDR3 has 15 residues. The CDR3 protein is CAWSVGTSGTGELFF. DNA of the CDR3: TGTGCCTGGAGTGTAGGGACTAGCGGCACCGGGGAGCTGTTTTTT.

Concerning this clone: This same CDR3 is encoded by further DNA sequences in the sample. V and J are TRBV19 and TRBJ1-1; tentatively, D is TRBD1 (5 bases). Trimming left V 6 bases short and J 1 base short, with 9 bases between. CDR1 is LNHDA, CDR2 SQIVND, per germline (reference sequence). The CDR3 runs to 13 residues. Here the CDR3 DNA reads TGTGCCAGTAGCCTCACAGGGAACACTGAAGCTTTCTTT. It is translated as CASSLTGNTEAFF.

The chain employs TRBV7-2 and TRBJ2-7; D possibly corresponds to TRBD1 (6 bases). V dropped 4 bases and J dropped 3 bases, with 10 bases sitting between them. Germline lookup yields CDR1 SGHTA and CDR2 FQGNSA. This CDR3 is 13 amino acids long. DNA of the CDR3: TGTGCCAGCAGCTCTACAGGGTTCTACGAGCAGTACTTC. This encodes CASSSTGFYEQYF. Full variable domain (rest looked up from reference TRBV7-2 and TRBJ2-7): GAGVSQSPSNKVTEKGKDVELRCDPISGHTALYWYRQSLGQGLEFLIYFQGNSAPDKSGLPSDRFSAERTGGSVSTLTIQRTQQEDSAVYLCASSSTGFYEQYFGPGTRLTVT.

This clone was seen just once. V usage is TRBV5-1 and J usage is TRBJ2-7; 11 nucleotides agree with TRBD2. V lost 0 bases to trimming and J lost 0 bases; unmatched junction nucleotides: 8. This CDR3 region has 18 residues. CDR1 and CDR2 from the germline V gene are SGHRS and YFSETQ. The DNA of the CDR3 is TGCGCCAGCAGCTTGGGGCTAGCGGGAGGTTGGGGCTCCTACGAGCAGTACTTC. The encoded protein is CASSLGLAGGWGSYEQYF.

This chain joins TRBV29-1 and TRBJ1-1; no clear D gene. Germline CDR1 reads SQVTM; CDR2 reads ANQGSEA. The CDR3 spans 12 residues. V lost 3 bases and J lost 0, with 5 bases in between. CDR3 coding DNA: TGCAGCGTTGACGCTATGAACACTGAAGCTTTCTTT. Its protein product is CSVDAMNTEAFF.

The chain recombines TRBV4-1 with TRBJ1-1; 10 nucleotides match TRBD1. This CDR3 region has 17 residues. The ends lost 1 base at V and 4 bases at J; junction bases unmatched: 9. The germline CDR1 and CDR2 sequences are MGHRA and YSYEKL. The CDR3 reads CASSQVRQGAKSTEAFF. The DNA for the CDR3 is TGCGCCAGCAGCCAAGTGAGACAGGGGGCGAAGTCCACTGAAGCTTTCTTT.

The V gene is TRBV15, the J gene TRBJ1-3; a possible D gene is TRBD1 (6 bases). This CDR3 has 16 amino acids. V gave up 3 bases and J gave up 6 bases, with 18 bases separating them. Germline V CDR1 and CDR2: LNHNV, YYDKDF (reference sequence). This CDR3 reads CATSSPTTGLENTIYF. The DNA for the CDR3 is TGTGCCACCAGCAGCCCCACGACAGGTTTGGAAAACACCATATATTTT.

This sequence joins TRBV27 and TRBJ2-1; TRBD2 aligns across 10 bases. Germline-derived CDR1 and CDR2 are MNHEY and SMNVEV (reference sequence). The V segment lost 2 bases and the J segment 1 base; nucleotides outside the gene matches: 2. The CDR3 is 16 residues long. Here the CDR3 DNA reads TGTGCCAGCAGTTTAGCGACTAGCGGGTCCTACAATGAGCAGTTCTTC. It translates to CASSLATSGSYNEQFF.

This rearrangement joins TRBV11-2 to TRBJ2-1, with D possibly being TRBD2 (5 bases). Trimming left V 2 bases short and J 10 bases short, with 12 bases between. The CDR3 has 13 amino acids. The germline V gene has CDR1 SGHAT and CDR2 FQNNGV. The CDR3 region has the DNA TGTGCCAGCAGCTTATCGGGGTGGGGAGAGCAGTTCTTC. Translated, it gives CASSLSGWGEQFF.

V gene TRBV27 combines with J gene TRBJ2-7; 7 bases align to TRBD1. CDR1 is MNHEY and CDR2 is SMNVEV in the germline V gene (reference sequence). The CDR3 consists of 15 residues. Trimming at V came to 7 bases and at J to 2 bases, leaving 11 bases not matched to a gene. The DNA for the CDR3 is TGTGCCAGCATGGTTAGGACAGGTAGCGCCTACGAGCAGTACTTC. It yields the protein CASMVRTGSAYEQYF.

V usage is TRBV6-6 and J usage is TRBJ1-5; 8 bases map to TRBD1. The germline V gene encodes CDR1 MNHNY and CDR2 SVGAGI (reference sequence). After removal of 5 bases from V and 6 bases from J, the junction contained 6 bases not matched to a gene. This CDR3 is 14 amino acids long. The CDR3 loop reads CASSHGQGSQPQHF. The CDR3 DNA is TGTGCCAGCAGTCATGGACAGGGTAGTCAGCCCCAGCATTTT.

The chain is built from TRBV7-8 and TRBJ2-3; 14 positions agree with TRBD2. The CDR3 length is 17 residues. Looked up from germline, CDR1 is SGHVS and CDR2 is FQNEAQ. The ends lost 1 base at V and 1 base at J; junction bases unmatched: 1. CDR3 in amino acids: CASSLGGLAGGTDTQYF. The CDR3 nucleotides are TGTGCCAGCAGCTTAGGGGGACTAGCGGGAGGCACAGATACGCAGTATTTT.

V is TRBV4-1 and J is TRBJ1-4; TRBD1 might be the D (5 bases). CDR1 and CDR2 from the germline V gene are MGHRA and YSYEKL. CDR3 size: 17 residues. The V and J ends lost 3 bases and 0 bases respectively, with 14 bases between them. The DNA for the CDR3 is TGCGCCAGCAGCCAGGTGGCTAGGGGCCCAACTAATGAAAAACTGTTTTTT. Protein sequence: CASSQVARGPTNEKLFF.

The V call is TRBV28, the J call TRBJ1-5; TRBD1 is a possible D gene (5 bases). Deletions cut 5 bases from V and 2 bases from J, with 13 bases between. The CDR3 totals 15 residues. Germline V lookup: CDR1 MDHEN, CDR2 SYDVKM. In DNA form, the CDR3 reads TGTGCCAGCAGTCCACGACAGCTGCGCAATCAGCCCCAGCATTTT. Amino acid sequence: CASSPRQLRNQPQHF.

This chain links TRBV7-2 with TRBJ1-1; D not resolved. The CDR3 spans 14 residues. Between the trimmed V and J ends, which lost 1 base and 3 bases, there was a span of 9 bases. Germline values: CDR1 SGHTA, CDR2 FQGNSA. The CDR3 reads CASSLGGDYTEAFF. The CDR3, as DNA: TGTGCCAGCAGCTTAGGGGGAGATTACACTGAAGCTTTCTTT.

The chain uses TRBV27 and TRBJ2-1; tentatively, D is TRBD1 (6 bases). Per the germline V gene, CDR1 is MNHEY and CDR2 is SMNVEV (reference sequence). V lost 2 bases, J lost 6 bases, and 14 bases lay in between. This CDR3 is 15 amino acids long. The CDR3 nucleotides are TGTGCCAGCAGTTTACTGTTTACAGGGACCAATGAGCAGTTCTTC. This gives the protein CASSLLFTGTNEQFF.

The chain combines TRBV29-1 with TRBJ2-1; TRBD1 agrees at 8 bases. The CDR3 length is 13 residues. The V segment lost 3 bases and the J segment 4 bases; nucleotides outside the gene matches: 2. CDR1 is SQVTM and CDR2 is ANQGSEA in the germline V gene. For the CDR3, the DNA is TGCAGCGTTGAGGACAGGGTATACAATGAGCAGTTCTTC. Encoded protein: CSVEDRVYNEQFF.

This clone was found once. V gene TRBV5-5 combines with J gene TRBJ1-2; TRBD1 might be the D (6 bases). The germline V gene encodes CDR1 SGHKS and CDR2 YYEKEE (reference sequence). The length of the CDR3 is 14 residues. Trimming shortened V by 4 bases and J by 0 bases, and 10 bases separated the two germline ends. DNA for the CDR3: TGTGCCAGCAGCCAGGACAGTTCTAACTATGGCTACACCTTC. Amino acid sequence: CASSQDSSNYGYTF.

This chain uses TRBV4-1 with TRBJ2-1; D may be TRBD2 (6 bases). V shed 1 base and J shed 4 bases, with 8 bases lying between them. Germline V CDR1 and CDR2: MGHRA, YSYEKL. The CDR3 spans 14 residues. The CDR3 bases are TGCGCCAGCAGCCAAGTTAGCGGTTACAATGAGCAGTTCTTC. It encodes CASSQVSGYNEQFF.

The rearrangement joins TRBV6-5 to TRBJ2-3; D might be TRBD2 (5 bases). This CDR3 region has 16 residues. The V end lost 0 bases, the J end lost 3 bases, and 13 bases lay between the germline ends. Germline V gene data show CDR1 as MNHEY and CDR2 as SVGAGI. This CDR3 is CASSYSPGLGTDTQYF. The CDR3 region has the DNA TGTGCCAGCAGTTACTCGCCGGGGTTGGGAACAGATACGCAGTATTTT.

The gene calls are TRBV11-3 and TRBJ2-7; 9 bases are shared with TRBD1. The germline CDR1 and CDR2 sequences are SGHNT and YENEEA. The CDR3 has 14 amino acids. V was clipped by 5 bases and J by 4 bases; unmatched bases: 6. The chain's CDR3 is CASSNRDRAYEQYF. The CDR3 nucleotides are TGTGCCAGCAGCAACCGGGACAGGGCGTACGAGCAGTACTTC.